Presented here are 15 T cell receptor beta chains from one specimen sequenced in a study of shared clonotypes between healthy human individuals. Using immunoSEQ multiplex PCR, the repertoire was profiled, and TCRdb retains in-frame clones only, with some absent. Seen here are roughly 1 million clones, 70% to 80% observed once, and the top ten hold about 0.52%. The specimen sequenced was memory CD4+ T cells from PBMCs. Subset reported: CD45RA-negative fraction. Receptors originate from a young man in good health. Some clones in this sample may be carry-over from other donors' samples.

The chain employs TRBV7-2 and TRBJ2-4; no definite D call. This CDR3 has 15 amino acids. Trimming left V 6 bases short and J 4 bases short, with 16 bases between. Per germline, CDR1 SGHTA and CDR2 FQGNSA. CDR3 nucleotides: TGTGCCAGCAGTTCCCCCGGTCTATTGAAAAACATTCAGTACTTC. It translates to CASSSPGLLKNIQYF.

This clone appeared once. The V gene is TRBV6-6, the J gene TRBJ2-3; 7 nucleotides line up with TRBD2. The J segment lost 3 bases and the V segment lost 4 bases, leaving 10 bases of the junction unmatched. Germline CDR1 reads MNHNY; CDR2 reads SVGAGI (reference sequence). The CDR3 totals 16 residues. The CDR3 DNA reads TGTGCCAGCAGTTGGGGGACGGCGGGAGAGACAGATACGCAGTATTTT. Protein sequence: CASSWGTAGETDTQYF.

Worth noting for this clone: This same CDR3 is encoded by further DNA sequences in the sample. The gene calls are TRBV20-1 and TRBJ1-1, with D unclear. The CDR3 sequence is 10 residues long. Trimming shortened V by 2 bases and J by 5 bases, and 3 bases separated the two germline ends. CDR1 and CDR2 from the germline V gene are DFQATT and SNEGSKA (reference sequence). CDR3: CSARRTEAFF. CDR3 nucleotides: TGCAGTGCTAGAAGAACTGAAGCTTTCTTT.

The rearrangement joins TRBV29-1 to TRBJ1-1, with 7 bases fitting TRBD1. The CDR3 covers 14 residues. CDR1 and CDR2 from the germline V gene are SQVTM and ANQGSEA. V gave up 6 bases and J gave up 1 base; unmatched junction bases: 8. CDR3: CSVITGVPNTEAFF. DNA of the CDR3: TGCAGCGTGATCACAGGGGTCCCGAACACTGAAGCTTTCTTT.

The genes are TRBV5-4 and TRBJ1-3; unclear D gene. V was cut by 0 bases and J by 2 bases, with 9 bases left in between. Looked up from germline, CDR1 is SGHNT and CDR2 is YYREEE (reference sequence). The CDR3 runs 15 residues. In DNA, the CDR3 is TGTGCCAGCAGCTTGGCCGGGAGGCCTGGAAACACCATATATTTT. Its translation is CASSLAGRPGNTIYF.

The chain links TRBV28 to TRBJ2-5, with TRBD2 matching 13 bases. The CDR3 covers 16 residues. Germline V gene data show CDR1 as MDHEN and CDR2 as SYDVKM. The V segment lost 7 bases and the J segment 5 bases; nucleotides outside the gene matches: 10. The CDR3 DNA reads TGTGCCAGCAAACCTCCGGGACTAGCGGGGTTGGAGACCCAGTACTTC. Its translation: CASKPPGLAGLETQYF.

The rearrangement joins TRBV19 to TRBJ2-3, with 7 bases aligning to TRBD2. Germline loops: CDR1 LNHDA, CDR2 SQIVND (reference sequence). CDR3 length: 12 residues. Trimming removed 5 bases from V and 4 bases from J; junction bases left unmatched: 0. The DNA for the CDR3 is TGTGCCAGTAGTCGGGGGGCAGATACGCAGTATTTT. Amino acids: CASSRGADTQYF.

CDR3 region: CASSLRSAPLHF. In nucleotides, the CDR3 is TGTGCCAGCAGCTTGAGGTCAGCACCCCTCCACTTT. The chain carries TRBV5-6 and TRBJ1-6; no reliable D call. Germline V gene sequence: CDR1 SGHDT, CDR2 YYEEEE. The germline V and J ends were trimmed by 1 base and 11 bases, with 7 bases remaining between them. The CDR3 is made up of 12 amino acids. Full variable domain (missing parts from reference TRBV5-6 and TRBJ1-6): DAGVTQSPTHLIKTRGQQVTLRCSPKSGHDTVSWYQQALGQGPQFIFQYYEEEERQRGNFPDRFSGHQFPNYSSELNVNALLLGDSALYLCASSLRSAPLHFGNGTRLTVT.

This clone was found many times. The sample holds other DNA sequences that translate to the same CDR3. The genes are TRBV18 and TRBJ1-5; possibly TRBD1 for D (5 bases). CDR3 length: 13 amino acids. Germline V gives CDR1 KGHSH, CDR2 LQKENI. V lost 2 bases and J lost 4, with 6 bases in between. The CDR3 DNA reads TGTGCCAGCTCACCAACAGGAAATCAGCCCCAGCATTTT. This codes for CASSPTGNQPQHF.

The chain has TRBV9 and TRBJ1-2; D unresolved. The V gene lost 1 base and the J gene lost 8 bases, with 9 bases spanning the gap. The length of the CDR3 is 12 residues. Germline lookup yields CDR1 SGDLS and CDR2 YYNGEE. CDR3: CASSVLNGGYTF. CDR3 nucleotide sequence: TGTGCCAGCAGCGTACTTAACGGGGGCTACACCTTC. Together with reference TRBV9 and TRBJ1-2, the CDR3 gives the full variable domain: DSGVTQTPKHLITATGQRVTLRCSPRSGDLSVYWYQQSLDQGLQFLIQYYNGEERAKGNILERFSAQQFPDLHSELNLSSLELGDSALYFCASSVLNGGYTFGSGTRLTVV.

CDR3 amino acids: CSVQPDRLSLTEAFF. CDR3 coding DNA: TGCAGCGTGCAGCCGGACAGACTATCATTGACTGAAGCTTTCTTT. V usage is TRBV29-1 and J usage is TRBJ1-1; possible D gene TRBD1, 6 bases. The CDR3 has 15 residues. The germline gives CDR1 SQVTM, CDR2 ANQGSEA. With 6 bases removed from V and 5 bases from J, the gap between germline ends came to 22 bases.

This chain uses TRBV11-2 with TRBJ2-1; 10 nucleotides agree with TRBD2. Germline V gene data show CDR1 as SGHAT and CDR2 as FQNNGV. J was trimmed by 4 bases and V by 4 bases; bases with no gene match: 7. This CDR3 is built from 16 residues. CDR3 coding DNA: TGTGCCAGCAGCTCCTCCCTAGCGGGGGTATACAATGAGCAGTTCTTC. Its translation: CASSSSLAGVYNEQFF.

The rearrangement links TRBV28 to TRBJ2-7; D gene uncertain. The CDR3 totals 13 residues. V was shortened by 1 base and J by 5 bases, with 9 bases between the two germline ends. Germline CDR1 MDHEN, CDR2 SYDVKM. CDR3: CASSLLPVNEQYF. The CDR3 DNA reads TGTGCCAGCAGTTTATTACCGGTAAACGAGCAGTACTTC.

For the CDR3, the DNA is TGCGCCAGCAGTGAGTCGGGACAGAGGAGCGAGCAGTACTTC. Its translation is CASSESGQRSEQYF. The chain is built from TRBV10-1 and TRBJ2-7, with 7 positions matching TRBD1. Per the germline V gene, CDR1 is WNHNN and CDR2 is SYGVQD (reference sequence). Losses at the gene ends were 0 bases for V and 6 bases for J; bases not matched to a gene: 5. The CDR3 spans 14 residues.

This chain joins TRBV7-6 and TRBJ1-3, with 9 bases identical to TRBD1. The CDR3 consists of 18 residues. V lost 5 bases and J lost 4; bases outside the gene matches: 15. Germline V gene data show CDR1 as SGHVS and CDR2 as FNYEAQ. The CDR3 loop is CASSRRDRGVSQGNTIYF. DNA of the CDR3: TGTGCCAGCAGCAGACGAGACAGGGGGGTATCTCAAGGAAACACCATATATTTT.